A selection of T cell receptor beta chains follows, all from one sample in a study of T cell responses to AZD1222 COVID-19 vaccine. The protocol was immunoSEQ multiplex PCR, while the TCRdb copy is restricted to in-frame clones and leaves out a portion. The table includes 120,000 to 150,000 clones, approximately 90% detected once. The material was peripheral blood, obtained on day 0 of AZD1222 vaccination. The receptors derive from an adult in good health. CDR3s include the opening cysteine and the closing phenylalanine or tryptophan. The D gene is left open where the match is weak.

d_call: TRBD1; j_call: TRBJ1-1; v_call: TRBV19; cdr3_aa: CASSTGEQGIAEAFF; cdr3_nt: TGTGCCAGTAGTACGGGGGAACAGGGGATCGCTGAAGCTTTCTTT
d_call: NA; j_call: TRBJ1-1; v_call: TRBV3-1/TRBV3-2; cdr3_aa: CASSQDIRGLKMNTEAFF; cdr3_nt: TGTGCCAGCAGCCAGGACATCCGGGGCCTGAAAATGAACACTGAAGCTTTCTTT
d_call: TRBD1; j_call: TRBJ2-7; v_call: TRBV6-5; cdr3_aa: CASKKFEGGHEQYF; cdr3_nt: TGTGCCAGCAAAAAGTTTGAAGGGGGCCACGAGCAGTACTTC
d_call: NA; j_call: TRBJ2-5; v_call: TRBV7-2; cdr3_aa: CASSSRVQETQYF; cdr3_nt: TGTGCCAGCAGCTCTAGGGTCCAAGAGACCCAGTACTTC
d_call: NA; j_call: TRBJ2-7; v_call: TRBV3-1/TRBV3-2; cdr3_aa: CASSQARARGEQYF; cdr3_nt: TGTGCCAGCAGCCAAGCCCGGGCACGAGGGGAGCAGTACTTC
d_call: TRBD1; j_call: TRBJ2-7; v_call: TRBV3-1/TRBV3-2; cdr3_aa: CASSQAWGQGHEQYF; cdr3_nt: TGTGCCAGCAGCCAGGCCTGGGGACAGGGGCACGAGCAGTACTTC
d_call: NA; j_call: TRBJ2-5; v_call: TRBV6-1; cdr3_aa: CASSEVYSLTIQYF; cdr3_nt: TGTGCCAGCAGTGAAGTTTACAGCCTAACAATCCAGTACTTC
d_call: NA; j_call: TRBJ1-5; v_call: TRBV5-4; cdr3_aa: CASSYSPGQNQPQHF; cdr3_nt: TGTGCCAGCAGTTATAGTCCGGGACAAAATCAGCCCCAGCATTTT
d_call: NA; j_call: TRBJ1-2; v_call: TRBV28; cdr3_aa: CASSSRGFSRYGYTF; cdr3_nt: TGTGCCAGCAGTTCCCGGGGGTTTAGCCGCTATGGCTACACCTTC
d_call: NA; j_call: TRBJ1-2; v_call: TRBV19; cdr3_aa: CASTGGYWDYGYTF; cdr3_nt: TGTGCCAGTACCGGTGGATATTGGGACTATGGCTACACCTTC
d_call: TRBD1; j_call: TRBJ2-2; v_call: TRBV23-1; cdr3_aa: CASSSPGTANTGELFF; cdr3_nt: TGCGCCAGCAGCAGTCCCGGGACAGCGAACACCGGGGAGCTGTTTTTT
d_call: NA; j_call: TRBJ1-6; v_call: TRBV19; cdr3_aa: CASSRENNSPLHF; cdr3_nt: TGTGCCAGTAGTAGGGAGAATAATTCACCCCTCCACTTT